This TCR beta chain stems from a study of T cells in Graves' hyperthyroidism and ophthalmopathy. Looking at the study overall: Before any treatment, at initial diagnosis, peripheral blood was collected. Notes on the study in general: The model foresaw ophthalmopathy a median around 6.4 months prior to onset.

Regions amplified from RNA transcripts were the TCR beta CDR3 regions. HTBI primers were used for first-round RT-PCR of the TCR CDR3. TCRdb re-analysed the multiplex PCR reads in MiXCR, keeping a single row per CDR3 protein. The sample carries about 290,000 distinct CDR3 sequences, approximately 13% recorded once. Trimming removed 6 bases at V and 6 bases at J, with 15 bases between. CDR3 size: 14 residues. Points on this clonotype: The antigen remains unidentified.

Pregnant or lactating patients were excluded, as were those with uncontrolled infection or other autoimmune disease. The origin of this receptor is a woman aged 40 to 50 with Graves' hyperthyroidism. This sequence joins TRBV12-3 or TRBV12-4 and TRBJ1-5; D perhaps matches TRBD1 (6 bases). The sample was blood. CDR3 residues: CASRPGQNSQPQHF. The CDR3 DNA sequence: TGTGCCAGCAGACCTGGACAGAACAGTCAGCCCCAGCATTTT.